These 26 T cell receptor beta chains were sequenced from one sample in a study of blood T cell repertoires in COVID-19. Sequencing was performed with immunoSEQ multiplex PCR; in TCRdb, only in-frame clones are kept and a portion is missing. The sample lists under 20,000 clones; 80% were seen once. The sequenced sample consisted of peripheral blood. Receptors were obtained from a man older than 75 with acute or convalescent COVID-19.

The CDR3 protein is CASSFSDQPQHF. DNA for the CDR3: TGTGCCAGCAGTTTCTCAGATCAGCCCCAGCATTTT. The J gene is TRBJ1-5, the V gene TRBV12-3 or TRBV12-4; D call uncertain. Between the trimmed V and J ends, which lost 3 bases and 5 bases, there was a span of 5 bases. The CDR3 loop spans 12 amino acids.

The chain has TRBV6-1 and TRBJ1-1, with 8 bases that match TRBD1. V trimming: 1 base; J trimming: 4 bases; junction bases outside the gene matches: 11. This CDR3 has 17 residues. Looked up from germline, CDR1 is MNHNS and CDR2 is SASEGT. The CDR3, as DNA: TGTGCCAGCAGTGAAGTGGCAGGGGGCGGTTGGGGCACTGAAGCTTTCTTT. Residues: CASSEVAGGGWGTEAFF.

V gene TRBV28 combines with J gene TRBJ1-1; D remains unclear. V was pared by 6 bases and J by 4 bases, with 9 bases between. The CDR3 totals 12 residues. CDR1 MDHEN and CDR2 SYDVKM come from the germline V gene. CDR3 residues: CASREISTEAFF. CDR3 bases: TGTGCCAGCAGGGAGATATCCACTGAAGCTTTCTTT.

The J gene is TRBJ1-5, the V gene TRBV6-5, with D tentatively TRBD1 (5 bases). This CDR3 spans 15 amino acids. Looked up from germline, CDR1 is MNHEY and CDR2 is SVGAGI. The ends were cut back, 2 bases at V and 5 bases at J, with 13 bases in the middle. The CDR3 DNA reads TGTGCCAGCAGTTACACATCAGGGTCTGATCAGCCCCAGCATTTT. Encoded protein: CASSYTSGSDQPQHF.

The V call is TRBV29-1, the J call TRBJ1-5, with D hard to call. From germline, CDR1 is SQVTM and CDR2 ANQGSEA. This CDR3 comprises 13 residues. Trimming took off 4 bases at V and 10 bases at J, with 17 bases between the two ends. The CDR3 region is CSVARVEDGPQHF. The CDR3 DNA reads as TGCAGCGTTGCGCGGGTAGAGGATGGCCCCCAGCATTTT.

This clone rates as medium-sized. V usage is TRBV20-1 and J usage is TRBJ1-1; 8 bases line up with TRBD1. The germline gives CDR1 DFQATT, CDR2 SNEGSKA (reference sequence). V lost 3 bases and J lost 6; bases outside the gene matches: 6. The CDR3 has 13 residues. In DNA form, the CDR3 reads TGCAGTGCTAGTTACAGGGGGTTGTCTGAAGCTTTCTTT. The encoded protein is CSASYRGLSEAFF.

V is TRBV2 and J is TRBJ1-1; no clear D gene. Per germline, CDR1 SNHLY and CDR2 FYNNEI. The V gene lost 6 bases and the J gene lost 0 bases, with 8 bases spanning the gap. The CDR3 is made up of 13 amino acids. The CDR3 region is CASSAKMNTEAFF. CDR3 bases: TGTGCCAGCAGCGCGAAGATGAACACTGAAGCTTTCTTT.

V usage is TRBV6-2 or TRBV6-3 and J usage is TRBJ2-5; 10 positions match TRBD1. J was trimmed by 5 bases and V by 4 bases; bases with no gene match: 4. Germline V gene sequence: CDR1 MNHEY, CDR2 SVGEGT. The CDR3 sequence is 14 residues long. This CDR3 is CASSWGQGTETQYF. The CDR3, as DNA: TGTGCCAGCAGTTGGGGACAGGGGACGGAGACCCAGTACTTC.

This chain connects TRBV29-1 to TRBJ1-2; D may be TRBD1 (5 bases). This CDR3 has 11 residues. V lost 6 bases to trimming and J lost 3 bases, with 8 bases between them. Germline CDR1 and CDR2: SQVTM and ANQGSEA. Here the CDR3 DNA reads TGCAGCGTCGGAGGGGACTATGGCTACACCTTC. Amino acid sequence: CSVGGDYGYTF. Using reference TRBV29-1 and TRBJ1-2 for the parts outside the CDR3, the full variable domain is SAVISQKPSRDICQRGTSLTIQCQVDSQVTMMFWYRQQPGQSLTLIATANQGSEATYESGFVIDKFPISRPNLTFSTLTVSNMSPEDSSIYLCSVGGDYGYTFGSGTRLTVV.

This clone was counted between two and nine times. The chain is built from TRBV30 and TRBJ2-1; a weak D match, TRBD2 (6 bases). Trimming left V 4 bases short and J 2 bases short, with 9 bases between. The CDR3 extends over 13 amino acids. The germline gives CDR1 GTSNPN, CDR2 SVGIG (reference sequence). CDR3 sequence (DNA): TGTGCCTGGACCCCGGGGGCCTACAATGAGCAGTTCTTC. Translation: CAWTPGAYNEQFF.

The chain couples TRBV7-9 to TRBJ2-7, with 8 bases identical to TRBD1. After removal of 10 bases from V and 0 bases from J, the junction contained 2 bases not matched to a gene. The CDR3 has 12 residues. Germline V gene lookup returns CDR1 SEHNR and CDR2 FQNEAQ (reference sequence). This CDR3 is CATGQVSYEQYF. Here the CDR3 DNA reads TGTGCCACGGGACAGGTCTCCTACGAGCAGTACTTC. Full variable domain (outside the CDR3, taken from reference TRBV7-9 and TRBJ2-7): DTGVSQNPRHKITKRGQNVTFRCDPISEHNRLYWYRQTLGQGPEFLTYFQNEAQLEKSRLLSDRFSAERPKGSFSTLEIQRTEQGDSAMYLCATGQVSYEQYFGPGTRLTVT.

V and J are TRBV6-5 and TRBJ1-6; 7 nucleotides line up with TRBD1. Germline V gives CDR1 MNHEY, CDR2 SVGAGI. J was trimmed by 0 bases and V by 4 bases; bases with no gene match: 3. CDR3 length: 16 amino acids. The CDR3 region is CASSLTGSSYNSPLHF. CDR3 nucleotide sequence: TGTGCCAGCAGTTTGACAGGGAGCTCCTATAATTCACCCCTCCACTTT.

The gene calls are TRBV7-2 and TRBJ2-7; the match to TRBD2 covers 9 bases. The CDR3 loop spans 14 amino acids. Trimming at V came to 5 bases and at J to 9 bases, leaving 11 bases not matched to a gene. The germline CDR1 and CDR2 sequences are SGHTA and FQGNSA. The DNA of the CDR3 is TGTGCCAGCAGCCTAGACCCAGCGGGGGGCGGGCAGTACTTC. It translates to CASSLDPAGGGQYF.

The chain carries TRBV5-4 and TRBJ2-1; 10 bases map to TRBD2. The CDR3 contains 16 residues. Germline V gene lookup returns CDR1 SGHNT and CDR2 YYREEE (reference sequence). The V and J ends lost 2 bases and 5 bases, in that order; junction bases with no gene match: 7. Written as DNA, the CDR3 is TGTGCCAGCAGCTTCGGAGCGGGGGGGAAGGACAATGAGCAGTTCTTC. Protein: CASSFGAGGKDNEQFF.

This clone occurred once. The rearrangement uses TRBV19 and TRBJ2-3; 9 bases agree with TRBD2. Germline V gene sequence: CDR1 LNHDA, CDR2 SQIVND (reference sequence). Losses at the gene ends were 6 bases for V and 1 base for J; bases not matched to a gene: 5. This CDR3 has 15 amino acids. The CDR3 region has the DNA TGTGCCAGTAGCCTTATAGCGGGGGGCACAGATACGCAGTATTTT. It is translated as CASSLIAGGTDTQYF.

The gene calls are TRBV11-2 and TRBJ1-4; 7 bases fit TRBD1. The CDR3 is made up of 14 amino acids. The V segment lost 3 bases and the J segment 5 bases; nucleotides outside the gene matches: 3. The germline V gene encodes CDR1 SGHAT and CDR2 FQNNGV. The CDR3 loop reads CASSFGQANEKLFF. CDR3 sequence (DNA): TGTGCCAGCAGCTTCGGACAGGCCAATGAAAAACTGTTTTTT.

V usage is TRBV6-2 or TRBV6-3 and J usage is TRBJ2-7; possible D gene TRBD2, 6 bases. V was clipped by 4 bases and J by 1 base, with 14 bases between them. In germline, CDR1 is MNHEY, CDR2 SVGEGT. This CDR3 is built from 15 residues. CDR3 loop: CASSSRGDLSYEQYF. In DNA form, the CDR3 reads TGTGCCAGCAGTTCCCGTGGGGACTTATCCTACGAGCAGTACTTC.

The rearrangement joins TRBV13 to TRBJ1-6, with TRBD1 matching over 7 bases. The CDR3 loop spans 17 amino acids. Germline assignment: CDR1 PRHDT and CDR2 FYEKMQ (reference sequence). Germline trimming cut 0 bases from V and 6 bases from J; bases unmatched to any gene: 8. CDR3 bases: TGTGCCAGCAGCTTAGGGGGGACAGCGTTATCTAATTCACCCCTCCACTTT. Translation: CASSLGGTALSNSPLHF.

The CDR3 spells CASSPTRNTRAGAFF. Here the CDR3 DNA reads TGTGCCAGCAGCCCGACACGGAACACCCGGGCGGGAGCTTTCTTT. The V and J genes are TRBV7-8 and TRBJ1-1; no reliable D call. V lost 5 bases to trimming and J lost 10 bases, with 23 bases between them. CDR1 is SGHVS, CDR2 FQNEAQ, per germline. CDR3 length: 15 amino acids.

The rearrangement joins TRBV3-1 (or the pseudogene TRBV3-2) to TRBJ2-1; D gene unclear. Germline V gene data show CDR1 as LGHDT and CDR2 as YNNKEL (reference sequence). The CDR3 consists of 11 residues. V lost 1 base, J lost 11 bases, and 6 bases lay in between. CDR3 amino acids: CASSQGGQQFF. CDR3 sequence (DNA): TGTGCCAGCAGCCAAGGTGGCCAGCAGTTCTTC.

This clone has a handful of counts. The CDR3 sequence: CATSERTARASYTF. CDR3 DNA sequence: TGTGCCACCTCCGAGAGGACAGCCAGGGCTAGCTACACCTTC. This chain joins TRBV6-5 and TRBJ1-2; D is possibly TRBD1 (6 bases). The V and J ends lost 10 bases and 9 bases respectively, with 24 bases between them. The CDR3 is made up of 14 amino acids. Germline CDR1 is MNHEY and CDR2 is SVGAGI.

V gene TRBV7-6 combines with J gene TRBJ2-1; 7 nucleotides match TRBD1. The germline gives CDR1 SGHVS, CDR2 FNYEAQ. J was trimmed by 7 bases and V by 0 bases; bases with no gene match: 6. The CDR3 loop spans 15 amino acids. CDR3 sequence (DNA): TGTGCCAGCAGCTTAGCACGCCAGGGGGTAAATGAGCAGTTCTTC. Its protein product is CASSLARQGVNEQFF. Using reference TRBV7-6 and TRBJ2-1 for the parts outside the CDR3, the full variable domain is GAGVSQSPRYKVTKRGQDVALRCDPISGHVSLYWYRQALGQGPEFLTYFNYEAQQDKSGLPNDRFSAERPEGSISTLTIQRTEQRDSAMYRCASSLARQGVNEQFFGPGTRLTVL.

This clone was recorded once. The chain links TRBV7-2 to TRBJ1-1; D is unclear. The germline V gene has CDR1 SGHTA and CDR2 FQGNSA. The CDR3 has 15 amino acids. The V end was cut by 5 bases, the J end by 0 bases, with 13 bases between. CDR3 in amino acids: CASSTQGVMNTEAFF. For the CDR3, the DNA is TGTGCCAGCAGCACACAAGGAGTAATGAACACTGAAGCTTTCTTT.

V and J are TRBV2 and TRBJ1-4; tentative D call: TRBD1 (5 bases). Trimming left V 5 bases short and J 3 bases short, with 10 bases between. The length of the CDR3 is 14 residues. The V gene's germline CDR1 is SNHLY and CDR2 FYNNEI. The CDR3 here is CASSFRVANEKLFF. Written as DNA, the CDR3 is TGTGCCAGCAGTTTCAGGGTGGCTAATGAAAAACTGTTTTTT.

V is TRBV4-1 and J is TRBJ2-2, with D perhaps matching TRBD2 (6 bases). The germline V gene has CDR1 MGHRA and CDR2 YSYEKL. The CDR3 runs to 13 residues. The ends were cut back, 4 bases at V and 7 bases at J, with 10 bases in the middle. As DNA, the CDR3 is TGCGCCAGCAGCCTGGGGGAGGTCGGGGAGCTGTTTTTT. Residues: CASSLGEVGELFF.

This chain connects TRBV6-2 or TRBV6-3 to TRBJ2-3, with D uncertain. Trimming took 4 bases from V and 4 from J, leaving 6 bases between them. Germline V CDR1 and CDR2: MNHEY, SVGEGT. The CDR3 is 12 amino acids. The chain's CDR3 is CASSSSPDTQYF. CDR3 coding DNA: TGTGCCAGCAGTTCGAGCCCAGATACGCAGTATTTT.